The present T cell receptor beta chain was sequenced within a study of T cell responses to AZD1222 COVID-19 vaccine. As for the study in general: Analyses pooled second doses at about 4 or about 12 weeks.

Note on this clone: Its antigen is not identified.

Profiling relied on immunoSEQ multiplex PCR, and the TCRdb table lists in-frame clones only, not all of them. Seen here are fewer than 95,000 clones, over 75% observed once, and the top ten hold roughly 32%. Germline V gene lookup returns CDR1 SGHTA and CDR2 FQGNSA. J gave up 3 bases and V 5 bases, and 3 bases lay outside the gene matches. This CDR3 spans 15 amino acids. Overall study findings and caveats: Sampling captured repertoires only after the peak T cell response. Clonal diversity was possibly underestimated, and the donors were mostly white British, with more females.

The TCR originated in an adult in good health. The sample consisted of peripheral blood, taken on day 0 of AZD1222 vaccination. The J gene is TRBJ2-6, the V gene TRBV7-2; 8 bases map to TRBD1. In DNA form, the CDR3 reads TGTGCCAGCAGCGAACAGGGGGATGGGGCCAACGTCCTGACTTTC. This translates into CASSEQGDGANVLTF. Filled out from reference TRBV7-2 and TRBJ2-6, the complete variable domain reads GAGVSQSPSNKVTEKGKDVELRCDPISGHTALYWYRQSLGQGLEFLIYFQGNSAPDKSGLPSDRFSAERTGGSVSTLTIQRTQQEDSAVYLCASSEQGDGANVLTFGAGSRLTVL.